A single sample is the source of the 23 T cell receptor beta chains below, sequenced in a study of blood T cell repertoires in COVID-19. TCRdb keeps only in-frame clones here, not all; method: immunoSEQ multiplex PCR. The sample has about 250,000 clones, over 75% seen once. Material: PBMCs or T cells enriched from blood (not recorded which). These receptors all stem from a woman between 18 and 29 years old who had recovered from COVID-19.

The V call is TRBV7-8, the J call TRBJ1-1; TRBD1 matches at 7 bases. The CDR3 extends over 16 amino acids. The germline gives CDR1 SGHVS, CDR2 FQNEAQ. The trim removed 5 bases at V and 2 bases at J, leaving 11 bases unmatched. CDR3 nucleotides: TGTGCCAGCAGCACGTTCGACGGGACAGAAAACACTGAAGCTTTCTTT. Protein product: CASSTFDGTENTEAFF.

Here the CDR3 reads CASSLRWTGDTEAFF. In DNA, the CDR3 is TGTGCCAGCAGCTTAAGGTGGACAGGGGACACTGAAGCTTTCTTT. The rearrangement joins TRBV7-8 to TRBJ1-1; 9 bases match TRBD1. Germline trimming cut 2 bases from V and 3 bases from J; bases unmatched to any gene: 4. The length of the CDR3 is 15 residues. From germline, CDR1 is SGHVS and CDR2 FQNEAQ. The entire variable domain, with the rest obtained from reference TRBV7-8 and TRBJ1-1, is as follows: GAGVSQSPRYKVAKRGQDVALRCDPISGHVSLFWYQQALGQGPEFLTYFQNEAQLDKSGLPSDRFFAERPEGSVSTLKIQRTQQEDSAVYLCASSLRWTGDTEAFFGQGTRLTVV.

The V call is TRBV28, the J call TRBJ1-5; 10 nucleotides line up with TRBD1. The CDR3 contains 15 residues. The germline V gene has CDR1 MDHEN and CDR2 SYDVKM. J lost 6 bases, V lost 5 bases, and 7 bases had no gene match. This CDR3 is CASSARDRGFQPQHF. CDR3 nucleotides: TGTGCCAGCAGTGCCCGGGACAGGGGTTTTCAGCCCCAGCATTTT. Full variable domain (remainder filled in from reference TRBV28 and TRBJ1-5): DVKVTQSSRYLVKRTGEKVFLECVQDMDHENMFWYRQDPGLGLRLIYFSYDVKMKEKGDIPEGYSVSREKKERFSLILESASTNQTSMYLCASSARDRGFQPQHFGDGTRLSIL.

This chain links TRBV20-1 with TRBJ1-1, with TRBD1 identical over 8 bases. Germline V CDR1 and CDR2: DFQATT, SNEGSKA (reference sequence). J was trimmed by 10 bases and V by 8 bases; bases with no gene match: 9. The CDR3 runs 11 residues. CDR3 loop: CSSWTGLGAFF. In nucleotides, the CDR3 is TGCAGTTCGTGGACAGGGTTAGGAGCTTTCTTT.

This clone occurred once. This chain connects TRBV5-6 to TRBJ1-5; TRBD1 is a possible D gene (5 bases). The germline CDR1 and CDR2 sequences are SGHDT and YYEEEE. This CDR3 is 17 amino acids long. V was clipped by 3 bases and J by 1 base, with 17 bases between them. The CDR3 is CASSSWGLVGSNQPQHF. In DNA, the CDR3 is TGTGCCAGCAGCTCCTGGGGCCTAGTAGGGAGCAATCAGCCCCAGCATTTT.

The rearrangement joins TRBV11-1 to TRBJ1-1; TRBD1 might be the D (5 bases). Trimming stripped 4 bases from V and 2 bases from J, with 11 bases between. This CDR3 comprises 14 residues. CDR1 and CDR2 from the germline V gene are SGHAT and FQDESV (reference sequence). The CDR3 is CASSSGRFNTEAFF. The DNA for the CDR3 is TGTGCCAGCAGCTCAGGGCGTTTTAACACTGAAGCTTTCTTT.

This clone is a singleton in its sample. The chain joins TRBV18 to TRBJ2-7, with D perhaps TRBD1 (6 bases). The CDR3 is 15 amino acids. CDR1 is KGHSH and CDR2 is LQKENI in the germline V gene. V was pared by 4 bases and J by 0 bases, with 13 bases between. CDR3 in DNA: TGTGCCAGCTCACGCACAGGGTTAAGCTCCTACGAGCAGTACTTC. This translates into CASSRTGLSSYEQYF. Complete variable domain (other parts from reference TRBV18 and TRBJ2-7): NAGVMQNPRHLVRRRGQEARLRCSPMKGHSHVYWYRQLPEEGLKFMVYLQKENIIDESGMPKERFSAEFPKEGPSILRIQQVVRGDSAAYFCASSRTGLSSYEQYFGPGTRLTVT.

The chain uses TRBV2 and TRBJ2-1; 9 positions agree with TRBD2. V shed 4 bases and J 7 bases; nucleotides not matched to a gene: 5. CDR3 length: 14 residues. Germline lookup yields CDR1 SNHLY and CDR2 FYNNEI. The CDR3 DNA sequence: TGTGCCAGCAGTGTTAGCGGGGGCCCAAATGAGCAGTTCTTC. Protein: CASSVSGGPNEQFF.

V and J are TRBV5-1 and TRBJ2-1, with TRBD2 identical over 14 bases. This CDR3 is built from 16 residues. The germline CDR1 and CDR2 sequences are SGHRS and YFSETQ. Trimming took 3 bases from V and 5 from J; bases not matched to a gene: 4. This CDR3 reads CASSSGTSGGHNEQFF. The CDR3 DNA sequence: TGCGCCAGCAGCTCCGGGACTAGCGGGGGCCACAATGAGCAGTTCTTC.

This rearrangement joins TRBV15 to TRBJ2-5; 7 positions agree with TRBD1. Trimming took 3 bases from V and 1 from J; bases not matched to a gene: 2. This CDR3 comprises 14 residues. The germline gives CDR1 LNHNV, CDR2 YYDKDF (reference sequence). The CDR3: CATSRRDSQETQYF. CDR3 in DNA: TGTGCCACCAGCAGGAGGGACAGCCAAGAGACCCAGTACTTC.

The chain employs TRBV30 and TRBJ1-1; unclear D gene. Germline V gene data show CDR1 as GTSNPN and CDR2 as SVGIG (reference sequence). The V gene lost 3 bases and the J gene lost 11 bases, with 19 bases spanning the gap. This CDR3 region has 13 residues. DNA for the CDR3: TGTGCCTGGAGCCCCTTCCAAGCCTTACCTGCTTTCTTT. Its translation is CAWSPFQALPAFF.

The gene calls are TRBV24-1 and TRBJ2-2; D is undetermined. The V gene's germline CDR1 is KGHDR and CDR2 SFDVKD. There are 13 residues in the CDR3. With 7 bases removed from V and 4 bases from J, the gap between germline ends came to 9 bases. In DNA, the CDR3 is TGTGCCACCAGAGACCTAGGCACCGGGGAGCTGTTTTTT. Protein: CATRDLGTGELFF.

In DNA, the CDR3 is TGTGCCAGCAGCCAAGCCCCTGGAGTCTACTTC. It is translated as CASSQAPGVYF. The J gene is TRBJ2-5, the V gene TRBV3-1 (or the pseudogene TRBV3-2); no clear D. CDR3 length: 11 residues. V lost 1 base and J lost 14, with 11 bases in between. The germline gives CDR1 LGHDT, CDR2 YNNKEL (reference sequence).

J is TRBJ1-2 and V is TRBV30, with TRBD1 as a possible D gene (5 bases). V lost 3 bases and J lost 4, with 9 bases in between. There are 12 residues in the CDR3. Germline CDR1 reads GTSNPN; CDR2 reads SVGIG (reference sequence). In DNA form, the CDR3 reads TGTGCCTGGAGAGGGGCCCCCTATGGCTACACCTTC. This sequence encodes CAWRGAPYGYTF.

Worth noting for this clone: In the same sample, other DNA sequences code for this CDR3. The chain links TRBV27 to TRBJ1-1; D perhaps matches TRBD1 (6 bases). This CDR3 is 14 amino acids long. From germline, CDR1 is MNHEY and CDR2 SMNVEV (reference sequence). Trimming left V 4 bases short and J 1 base short, with 10 bases between. The CDR3 here is CASSSQGTNTEAFF. CDR3 DNA: TGTGCCAGCAGTTCACAGGGAACGAACACTGAAGCTTTCTTT.

The chain joins TRBV4-1 to TRBJ1-5; TRBD1 is a possible D gene (5 bases). Germline V gene sequence: CDR1 MGHRA, CDR2 YSYEKL. The V gene lost 0 bases and the J gene lost 6 bases, with 6 bases spanning the gap. The CDR3 contains 13 residues. The CDR3 region has the DNA TGCGCCAGCAGCCAAGACCAGGGTCAGCCCCAGCATTTT. Protein sequence: CASSQDQGQPQHF.

This sequence joins TRBV2 and TRBJ1-6, with 8 bases aligning to TRBD1. The ends lost 1 base at V and 7 bases at J; junction bases unmatched: 3. CDR3 length: 15 residues. CDR1 SNHLY and CDR2 FYNNEI come from the germline V gene. CDR3 region: CASSEVQGANSPLHF. As DNA, the CDR3 is TGTGCCAGCAGTGAAGTGCAGGGGGCGAATTCACCCCTCCACTTT.

The CDR3 loop reads CASSLAGGTLTTDTQYF. The CDR3 bases are TGTGCCAGCAGCTTAGCGGGGGGTACCCTGACGACAGATACGCAGTATTTT. The chain is built from TRBV11-2 and TRBJ2-3; 7 nucleotides line up with TRBD2. V lost 1 base, J lost 3 bases, and 10 bases stayed unmatched. Germline CDR1 SGHAT, CDR2 FQNNGV. The length of the CDR3 is 17 residues. The full variable domain, rest sourced from reference TRBV11-2 and TRBJ2-3, is EAGVAQSPRYKIIEKRQSVAFWCNPISGHATLYWYQQILGQGPKLLIQFQNNGVVDDSQLPKDRFSAERLKGVDSTLKIQPAKLEDSAVYLCASSLAGGTLTTDTQYFGPGTRLTVL.

CDR3 residues: CASSLARDSRNYNEQFF. The CDR3 nucleotides are TGCGCCAGCAGCTTGGCGCGGGACAGCAGAAACTACAATGAGCAGTTCTTC. The chain combines TRBV5-1 with TRBJ2-1, with D maybe TRBD1 (7 bases). V was cut by 0 bases and J by 3 bases, with 16 bases left in between. In germline, CDR1 is SGHRS, CDR2 YFSETQ. This CDR3 has 17 amino acids.

V and J are TRBV5-8 and TRBJ2-5; 10 bases are shared with TRBD1. V was pared by 4 bases and J by 4 bases, with 10 bases of the junction left unmatched. Looked up from germline, CDR1 is SGHTS and CDR2 is YDEGEE. The CDR3 spans 16 residues. CDR3 coding DNA: TGTGCCAGCAGCCCAGGACAGGGGGGCGCAGGAGAGACCCAGTACTTC. Encoded protein: CASSPGQGGAGETQYF.

This sequence joins TRBV25-1 and TRBJ2-1, with D maybe TRBD1 (5 bases). The CDR3 extends over 13 amino acids. V was clipped by 8 bases and J by 2 bases, with 10 bases between them. The V gene's germline CDR1 is MGHDK and CDR2 SYGVNS. CDR3 in amino acids: CASVDSPYNEQFF. In nucleotides, the CDR3 is TGTGCCAGCGTCGACAGCCCCTACAATGAGCAGTTCTTC. Variable domain in full (rest from reference TRBV25-1 and TRBJ2-1): EADIYQTPRYLVIGTGKKITLECSQTMGHDKMYWYQQDPGMELHLIHYSYGVNSTEKGDLSSESTVSRIRTEHFPLTLESARPSHTSQYLCASVDSPYNEQFFGPGTRLTVL.

The rearrangement links TRBV19 to TRBJ2-3; possible D gene TRBD1, 6 bases. The CDR3 loop spans 11 amino acids. The V end lost 6 bases, the J end lost 7 bases, and 8 bases lay between the germline ends. Germline V lookup: CDR1 LNHDA, CDR2 SQIVND (reference sequence). The CDR3 coding sequence is TGTGCCAGTAGCAGGGGTTATACGCAGTATTTT. Protein: CASSRGYTQYF.

This chain joins TRBV6-5 and TRBJ2-3; TRBD2 agrees at 9 bases. V trimming: 0 bases; J trimming: 2 bases; junction bases outside the gene matches: 3. Germline CDR1 is MNHEY and CDR2 is SVGAGI. The CDR3 has 16 amino acids. The CDR3 protein is CASSYSAGGATDTQYF. CDR3 coding DNA: TGTGCCAGCAGTTACTCTGCGGGGGGGGCCACAGATACGCAGTATTTT.